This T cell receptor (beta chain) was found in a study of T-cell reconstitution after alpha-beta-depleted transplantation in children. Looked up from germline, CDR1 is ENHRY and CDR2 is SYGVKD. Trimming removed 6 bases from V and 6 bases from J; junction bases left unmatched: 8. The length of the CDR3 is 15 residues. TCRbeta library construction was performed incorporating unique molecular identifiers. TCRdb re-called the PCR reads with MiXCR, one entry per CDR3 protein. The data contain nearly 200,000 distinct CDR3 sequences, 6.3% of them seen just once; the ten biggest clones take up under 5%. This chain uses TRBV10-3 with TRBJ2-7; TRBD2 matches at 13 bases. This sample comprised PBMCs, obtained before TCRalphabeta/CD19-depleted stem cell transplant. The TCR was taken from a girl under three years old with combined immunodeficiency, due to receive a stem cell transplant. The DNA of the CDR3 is TGTGCCATCAGCGGGCCGACTAGCGGGAGGATCGAGCAGTACTTC. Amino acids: CAISGPTSGRIEQYF.